The 18 T cell receptor beta chains below were found in one sample sequenced in a study of T cell responses to AZD1222 COVID-19 vaccine. The table came from immunoSEQ multiplex PCR; TCRdb's copy has only in-frame clones and leaves some out. The sample carries 150,000 to 200,000 clones, less than 95% recorded once. Sequences were derived from peripheral blood, sampled 28 days after the second AZD1222 dose. The origin of the receptors is an adult who received the AZD1222 COVID-19 vaccine.

This clone was detected a few times. This chain's CDR3 is CASSLVGTSGREQFF. DNA of the CDR3: TGTGCCAGCAGCTTAGTGGGGACTAGCGGGAGAGAGCAGTTCTTC. This chain uses TRBV11-1 with TRBJ2-1; 14 nucleotides match TRBD2. The J segment lost 10 bases and the V segment lost 1 base, leaving 3 bases of the junction unmatched. Per the germline V gene, CDR1 is SGHAT and CDR2 is FQDESV (reference sequence). The length of the CDR3 is 15 residues.

This clone was seen a single time. V gene TRBV2 combines with J gene TRBJ2-7, with 10 bases that match TRBD2. The CDR3 totals 15 residues. Germline V gene sequence: CDR1 SNHLY, CDR2 FYNNEI. After removal of 3 bases from V and 0 bases from J, the junction contained 2 bases not matched to a gene. In nucleotides, the CDR3 is TGTGCCAGCAGTGACGGACTAGCGGTCTCCTACGAGCAGTACTTC. Translation: CASSDGLAVSYEQYF.

This rearrangement joins TRBV10-2 to TRBJ2-3; TRBD2 is a possible D gene (5 bases). Germline V lookup: CDR1 WSHSY, CDR2 SAAADI. CDR3 length: 13 amino acids. The V end was cut by 8 bases, the J end by 1 base, with 10 bases between. CDR3 sequence (DNA): TGCGCCAGCGGAGGTGGAGGCACAGATACGCAGTATTTT. This translates into CASGGGGTDTQYF.

This rearrangement joins TRBV30 to TRBJ1-4; 8 bases fit TRBD1. Trimming removed 4 bases from V and 7 bases from J; junction bases left unmatched: 11. The CDR3 is 15 amino acids. The germline gives CDR1 GTSNPN, CDR2 SVGIG (reference sequence). The CDR3 protein is CAWMPRGTGSEKLFF. CDR3 coding DNA: TGTGCCTGGATGCCCCGGGGGACAGGTTCTGAAAAACTGTTTTTT.

The rearrangement links TRBV5-8 to TRBJ1-3, with 10 bases matching TRBD1. There are 16 residues in the CDR3. V gave up 4 bases and J gave up 3 bases; unmatched junction bases: 7. The germline gives CDR1 SGHTS, CDR2 YDEGEE. The CDR3 reads CASSPRQGAFGNTIYF. For the CDR3, the DNA is TGTGCCAGCAGCCCGAGACAGGGGGCGTTTGGAAACACCATATATTTT.

In this sample, this clone turned up many times. This chain joins TRBV4-3 and TRBJ2-1; 10 nucleotides align to TRBD2. The V and J ends lost 4 bases and 5 bases, in that order; junction bases with no gene match: 2. Germline-derived CDR1 and CDR2 are LGHNA and YSLEER. The CDR3 length is 14 residues. The CDR3 loop is CASSPGTSDNEQFF. For the CDR3, the DNA is TGCGCCAGCAGCCCCGGGACTAGCGACAATGAGCAGTTCTTC.

V usage is TRBV4-1 and J usage is TRBJ2-7, with 12 bases fitting TRBD2. The CDR3 is 16 amino acids. V trimming: 2 bases; J trimming: 1 base; junction bases outside the gene matches: 3. In germline, CDR1 is MGHRA, CDR2 YSYEKL. CDR3 loop: CASSQLAGGPSYEQYF. CDR3 DNA: TGCGCCAGCAGCCAACTAGCGGGGGGGCCTTCCTACGAGCAGTACTTC.

J is TRBJ2-3 and V is TRBV19; D remains ambiguous. Trimming pared 6 bases from V and 0 bases from J, leaving 10 bases between. This CDR3 spans 14 amino acids. CDR1 is LNHDA and CDR2 is SQIVND in the germline V gene (reference sequence). CDR3 nucleotides: TGTGCCAGTAGAATTGAGGCTAGCACAGATACGCAGTATTTT. This translates into CASRIEASTDTQYF. Filled out from reference TRBV19 and TRBJ2-3, the complete variable domain reads DGGITQSPKYLFRKEGQNVTLSCEQNLNHDAMYWYRQDPGQGLRLIYYSQIVNDFQKGDIAEGYSVSREKKESFPLTVTSAQKNPTAFYLCASRIEASTDTQYFGPGTRLTVL.

The chain combines TRBV6-2 or TRBV6-3 with TRBJ1-3, with a tentative D call TRBD1 (5 bases). With 2 bases removed from V and 0 bases from J, the gap between germline ends came to 8 bases. The CDR3 is 15 amino acids. Germline-derived CDR1 and CDR2 are MNHEY and SVGEGT. The CDR3 coding sequence is TGTGCCAGCAGTTACGAAGGGACCTCTGGAAACACCATATATTTT. Its protein is CASSYEGTSGNTIYF.

V is TRBV28 and J is TRBJ1-5, with D maybe TRBD1 (5 bases). The CDR3 is made up of 18 amino acids. Per germline, CDR1 MDHEN and CDR2 SYDVKM. V was cut by 2 bases and J by 0 bases, with 17 bases left in between. The DNA of the CDR3 is TGTGCCAGCAGTTTAAGGGTGGGTACAGGAGATAGCAATCAGCCCCAGCATTTT. Translation: CASSLRVGTGDSNQPQHF.

The chain employs TRBV12-3 or TRBV12-4 and TRBJ2-5; perhaps TRBD2 as D (5 bases). This CDR3 contains 12 residues. Trimming removed 3 bases at V and 9 bases at J, with 11 bases between. This CDR3 reads CASSLPGIAQYF. The CDR3 DNA reads as TGTGCCAGCAGTTTGCCGGGAATCGCCCAGTACTTC.

The V call is TRBV7-2, the J call TRBJ1-6; unclear D gene. CDR3 size: 15 residues. The germline V gene has CDR1 SGHTA and CDR2 FQGNSA. Trimming pared 11 bases from V and 0 bases from J, leaving 14 bases between. CDR3 bases: TGTGCCCTAGGGAACGGCAGCTCCTATAATTCACCCCTCCACTTT. Its translation is CALGNGSSYNSPLHF.

The V call is TRBV7-2, the J call TRBJ1-5; D is possibly TRBD1 (5 bases). The germline V gene has CDR1 SGHTA and CDR2 FQGNSA. Trimming shortened V by 2 bases and J by 4 bases, and 12 bases separated the two germline ends. The CDR3 consists of 15 residues. CDR3 sequence reads: CASSLNAPGNQPQHF. The CDR3 nucleotides are TGTGCCAGCAGCTTAAATGCTCCAGGGAATCAGCCCCAGCATTTT.

The chain uses TRBV6-5 and TRBJ1-2; D call uncertain. V was cut by 6 bases and J by 7 bases, with 18 bases left in between. This CDR3 comprises 14 residues. The germline V gene has CDR1 MNHEY and CDR2 SVGAGI. CDR3 sequence (DNA): TGTGCCAGCAGCCCAAGTTTGGAGGGCACTGGCTACACCTTC. The encoded protein is CASSPSLEGTGYTF.

The chain recombines TRBV18 with TRBJ2-2; D perhaps matches TRBD2 (6 bases). The CDR3 length is 14 residues. Germline CDR1 reads KGHSH; CDR2 reads LQKENI. The V end lost 0 bases, the J end lost 5 bases, and 7 bases lay between the germline ends. CDR3 nucleotides: TGTGCCAGCTCACCACCGGCGGGGACCGGGGAGCTGTTTTTT. Translated: CASSPPAGTGELFF.

J is TRBJ1-6 and V is TRBV27; 7 bases are a match to TRBD1. Germline CDR1 and CDR2: MNHEY and SMNVEV (reference sequence). CDR3 length: 20 amino acids. The V and J ends lost 7 bases and 0 bases, in that order; junction bases with no gene match: 18. In DNA form, the CDR3 reads TGTGCCAGCACCCCGTGGGCGACAGGGTTATTAAGCTCCTATAATTCACCCCTCCACTTT. It translates to CASTPWATGLLSSYNSPLHF.

The chain links TRBV28 to TRBJ2-1; 8 bases line up with TRBD2. The CDR3 runs to 15 residues. Trimming cost V 8 bases and J 3 bases; bases outside gene matches: 9. Germline V CDR1 and CDR2: MDHEN, SYDVKM. The CDR3 loop is CASWGASGLYNEQFF. The CDR3 nucleotides are TGTGCCAGCTGGGGGGCTAGCGGGCTCTACAATGAGCAGTTCTTC. Complete variable domain (other parts from reference TRBV28 and TRBJ2-1): DVKVTQSSRYLVKRTGEKVFLECVQDMDHENMFWYRQDPGLGLRLIYFSYDVKMKEKGDIPEGYSVSREKKERFSLILESASTNQTSMYLCASWGASGLYNEQFFGPGTRLTVL.

CDR3 in amino acids: CASSIGTALSYEQYF. As DNA, the CDR3 is TGTGCCAGCAGCATCGGGACAGCCCTGTCCTACGAGCAGTACTTC. The V gene is TRBV9, the J gene TRBJ2-7, with 7 bases matching TRBD1. This CDR3 comprises 15 residues. With 4 bases clipped from V and 1 base from J, the junction kept 8 bases outside the gene matches. CDR1 is SGDLS, CDR2 YYNGEE, per germline.